This TCR beta chain was sequenced for a study of shared clonotypes between healthy human individuals. Germline V CDR1 and CDR2: MDHEN, SYDVKM. The CDR3 has 15 residues. V gave up 1 base and J gave up 9 bases; unmatched junction bases: 8. The table came from immunoSEQ multiplex PCR; TCRdb's copy has only in-frame clones and leaves some out. The sample yields around 990,000 clones, approximately 75% seen once. Of note for this clone: The antigen is not known.

All donors were healthy HIV-negative adults lacking recent acute infections or vaccinations. Study-level findings and limits: Memory subsets had estimated richness that was generally smaller than that of naive subsets.

The rearrangement joins TRBV28 to TRBJ1-5; 8 bases match TRBD1. Source material: memory CD4+ T cells from PBMCs. Documented subset: CD45RA-negative fraction. This receptor was obtained from a man aged 18 to 30 in good health. Some clones in this sample may be carry-over from other donors' samples. The CDR3 is CASSLLPTGVRPQHF. CDR3 bases: TGTGCCAGCAGTTTATTGCCGACAGGGGTCAGGCCCCAGCATTTT.